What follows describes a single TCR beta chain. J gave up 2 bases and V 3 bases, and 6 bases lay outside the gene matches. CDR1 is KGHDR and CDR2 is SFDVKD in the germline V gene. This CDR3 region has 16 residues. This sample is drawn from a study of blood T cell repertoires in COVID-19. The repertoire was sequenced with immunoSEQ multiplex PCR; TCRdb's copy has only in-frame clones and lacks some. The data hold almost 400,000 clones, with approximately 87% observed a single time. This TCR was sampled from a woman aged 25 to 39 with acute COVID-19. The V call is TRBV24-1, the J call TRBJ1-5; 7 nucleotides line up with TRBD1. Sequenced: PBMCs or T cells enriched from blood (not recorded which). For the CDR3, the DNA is TGTGCCACCAGTGATGCCGGGACAGAAGGCAATCAGCCCCAGCATTTT. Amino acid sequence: CATSDAGTEGNQPQHF.